The 10 T cell receptor beta chains listed next were all sequenced from one sample in a study of cytotoxic CD8 clonotypes in ibrutinib-treated CLL. Sequenced by immunoSEQ multiplex PCR; TCRdb stores in-frame clones only, minus some. The data show approximately 60,000 clones, roughly 54% seen once. The sequences come from PBMCs, collected at disease progression, from a patient treated with ibrutinib. The receptors shown here come from a human donor with chronic lymphocytic leukemia.

This rearrangement joins TRBV9 to TRBJ2-3; D may correspond to TRBD1 or TRBD2 (7 bases each). This CDR3 has 15 amino acids. In germline, CDR1 is SGDLS, CDR2 YYNGEE. Trimming removed 1 base at V and 2 bases at J, with 11 bases between. The CDR3 DNA reads TGTGCCAGCAGCGTACAGGGGGGGTCCACAGATACGCAGTATTTT. The encoded protein is CASSVQGGSTDTQYF.

This clone was observed a few times. This rearrangement joins TRBV7-3 to TRBJ2-7, with TRBD2 identical over 13 bases. Per germline, CDR1 SGHTA and CDR2 FQGTGA. This CDR3 has 14 residues. Trimming at V came to 2 bases and at J to 7 bases, leaving 2 bases not matched to a gene. The CDR3 here is CASSLGLAGAEQYF. In DNA, the CDR3 is TGTGCCAGCAGCTTAGGACTAGCGGGGGCGGAGCAGTACTTC.

This clone appeared a single time. This chain joins TRBV30 and TRBJ2-7; D is unclear. This CDR3 spans 11 amino acids. The germline V gene encodes CDR1 GTSNPN and CDR2 SVGIG (reference sequence). Trimming took 7 bases from V and 6 from J, leaving 13 bases between them. CDR3 loop: CAYLLVGEQYF. The CDR3 nucleotides read TGTGCCTACCTTCTAGTCGGCGAGCAGTACTTC.

In nucleotides, the CDR3 is TGTGCCAGCAGCGCTTCGGGACCACGACGCTCTGGAAACACCATATATTTT. Its translation is CASSASGPRRSGNTIYF. V is TRBV9 and J is TRBJ1-3; D perhaps matches TRBD1 (5 bases). Germline values: CDR1 SGDLS, CDR2 YYNGEE. The CDR3 sequence is 17 residues long. The germline V and J ends were trimmed by 3 bases and 0 bases, with 16 bases remaining between them.

This rearrangement joins TRBV5-1 to TRBJ1-3, with D hard to call. The ends were cut back, 1 base at V and 0 bases at J, with 14 bases in the middle. CDR1 is SGHRS, CDR2 YFSETQ, per germline. The CDR3 has 17 amino acids. CDR3 region: CASSLQGASLSGNTIYF. CDR3 sequence (DNA): TGCGCCAGCAGCTTGCAAGGTGCCAGTCTCTCTGGAAACACCATATATTTT. The full variable domain, rest sourced from reference TRBV5-1 and TRBJ1-3, is KAGVTQTPRYLIKTRGQQVTLSCSPISGHRSVSWYQQTPGQGLQFLFEYFSETQRNKGNFPGRFSGRQFSNSRSEMNVSTLELGDSALYLCASSLQGASLSGNTIYFGEGSWLTVV.

In its sample, this clone was seen once. The rearrangement uses TRBV15 and TRBJ1-4, with D perhaps matching TRBD1 (5 bases). V lost 5 bases, J lost 4 bases, and 14 bases lay in between. The CDR3 totals 15 residues. Germline V gene sequence: CDR1 LNHNV, CDR2 YYDKDF (reference sequence). CDR3 nucleotide sequence: TGTGCCACCAGCGGTTCCAGGGCGGTTAATGAAAAACTGTTTTTT. Amino acid sequence: CATSGSRAVNEKLFF.

The chain employs TRBV6-1 and TRBJ2-5; 9 bases line up with TRBD1. J gave up 5 bases and V 8 bases, and 6 bases lay outside the gene matches. This CDR3 contains 13 residues. The germline V gene has CDR1 MNHNS and CDR2 SASEGT. This CDR3 is CASSTGGDETQYF. The CDR3 DNA follows: TGTGCCAGCTCGACAGGGGGGGATGAGACCCAGTACTTC.

This clone was seen more than once but under ten times. J is TRBJ2-3 and V is TRBV28; TRBD1 is a possible D gene (6 bases). From germline, CDR1 is MDHEN and CDR2 SYDVKM. The CDR3 sequence is 15 residues long. Trimming removed 7 bases at V and 1 base at J, with 15 bases between. CDR3 sequence (DNA): TGTGCCAGCAATCCAGGGGCGGTCGGCACAGATACGCAGTATTTT. Its protein product is CASNPGAVGTDTQYF.

The chain uses TRBV18 and TRBJ2-3; no firm D call. V lost 4 bases to trimming and J lost 6 bases, with 8 bases between them. This CDR3 has 12 residues. The germline V gene has CDR1 KGHSH and CDR2 LQKENI. The CDR3 DNA reads TGTGCCAGCTCACGAGTGCAGGATACGCAGTATTTT. Translating gives CASSRVQDTQYF.

The V call is TRBV2, the J call TRBJ1-1; 7 bases align to TRBD1. Trimming took 7 bases from V and 10 from J; bases not matched to a gene: 18. CDR3 length: 15 residues. Germline V lookup: CDR1 SNHLY, CDR2 FYNNEI. CDR3 region: CASTPTGGGDGVAFF. CDR3 nucleotides: TGTGCCAGCACCCCAACGGGAGGGGGCGATGGGGTAGCTTTCTTT.